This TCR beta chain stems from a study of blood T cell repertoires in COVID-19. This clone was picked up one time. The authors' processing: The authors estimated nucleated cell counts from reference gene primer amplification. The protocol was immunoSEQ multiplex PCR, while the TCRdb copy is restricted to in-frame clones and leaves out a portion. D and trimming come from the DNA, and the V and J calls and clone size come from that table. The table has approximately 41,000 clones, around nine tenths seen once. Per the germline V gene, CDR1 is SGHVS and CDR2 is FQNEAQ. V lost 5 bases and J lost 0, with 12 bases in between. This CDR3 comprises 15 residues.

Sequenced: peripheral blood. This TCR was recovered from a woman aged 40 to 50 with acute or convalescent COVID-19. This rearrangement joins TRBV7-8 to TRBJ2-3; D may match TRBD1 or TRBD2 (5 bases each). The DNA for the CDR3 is TGTGCCAGCAGCCTAGGGGAGTCTAGCACAGATACGCAGTATTTT. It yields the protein CASSLGESSTDTQYF.